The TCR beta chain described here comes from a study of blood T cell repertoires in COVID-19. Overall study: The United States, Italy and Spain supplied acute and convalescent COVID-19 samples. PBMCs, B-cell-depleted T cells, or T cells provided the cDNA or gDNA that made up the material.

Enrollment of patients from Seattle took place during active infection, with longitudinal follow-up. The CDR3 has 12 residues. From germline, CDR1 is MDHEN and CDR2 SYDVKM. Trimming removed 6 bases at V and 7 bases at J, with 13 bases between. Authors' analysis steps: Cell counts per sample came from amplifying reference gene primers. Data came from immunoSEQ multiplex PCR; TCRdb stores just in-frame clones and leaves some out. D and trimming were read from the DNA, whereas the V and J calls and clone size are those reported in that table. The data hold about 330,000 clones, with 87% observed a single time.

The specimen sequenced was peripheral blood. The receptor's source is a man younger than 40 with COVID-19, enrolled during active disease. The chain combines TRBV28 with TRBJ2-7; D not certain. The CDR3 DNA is TGTGCCAGCAGCTCTTCATTTAGTGAGCAGTACTTC. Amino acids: CASSSSFSEQYF.